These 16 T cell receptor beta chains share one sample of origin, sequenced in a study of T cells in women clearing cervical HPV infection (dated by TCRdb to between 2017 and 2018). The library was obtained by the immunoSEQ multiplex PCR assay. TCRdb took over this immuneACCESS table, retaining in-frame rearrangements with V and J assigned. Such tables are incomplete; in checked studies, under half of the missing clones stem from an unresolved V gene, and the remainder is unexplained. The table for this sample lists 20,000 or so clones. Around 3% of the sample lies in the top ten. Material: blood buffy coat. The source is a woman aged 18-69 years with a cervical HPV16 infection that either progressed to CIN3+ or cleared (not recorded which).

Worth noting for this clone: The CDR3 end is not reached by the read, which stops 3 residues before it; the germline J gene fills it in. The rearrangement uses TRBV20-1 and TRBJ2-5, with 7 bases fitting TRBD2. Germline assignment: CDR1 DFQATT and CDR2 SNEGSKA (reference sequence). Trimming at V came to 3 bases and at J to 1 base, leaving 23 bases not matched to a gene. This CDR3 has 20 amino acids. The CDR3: CSASPISGLEGSGGQETQYF. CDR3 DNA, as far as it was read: TGCAGTGCTAGTCCCATCTCAGGACTAGAAGGGAGTGGGGGCCAAGAGACC.

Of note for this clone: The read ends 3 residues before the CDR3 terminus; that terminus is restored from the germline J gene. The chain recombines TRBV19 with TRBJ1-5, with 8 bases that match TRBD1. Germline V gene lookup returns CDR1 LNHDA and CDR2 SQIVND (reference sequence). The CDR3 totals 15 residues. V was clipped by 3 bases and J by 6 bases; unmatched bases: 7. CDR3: CASSISRTGSQPQHF. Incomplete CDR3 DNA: TGTGCCAGTAGTATTTCAAGGACAGGGAGTCAGCCC.

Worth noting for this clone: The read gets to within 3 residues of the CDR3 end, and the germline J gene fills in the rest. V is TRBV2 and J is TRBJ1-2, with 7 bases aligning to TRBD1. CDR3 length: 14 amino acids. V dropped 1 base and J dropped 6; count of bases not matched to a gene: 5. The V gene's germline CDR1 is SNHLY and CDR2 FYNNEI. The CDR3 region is CASSEGGTDNGYTF. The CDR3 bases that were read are TGTGCCAGCAGTGAAGGGGGGACAGACAATGGC.

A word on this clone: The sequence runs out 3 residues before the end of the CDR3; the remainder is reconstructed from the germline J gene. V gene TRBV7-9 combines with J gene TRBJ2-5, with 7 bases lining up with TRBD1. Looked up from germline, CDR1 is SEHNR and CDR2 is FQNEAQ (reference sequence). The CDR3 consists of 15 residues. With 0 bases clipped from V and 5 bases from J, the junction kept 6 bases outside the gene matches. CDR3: CASSLARQGSETQYF. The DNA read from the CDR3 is TGTGCCAGCAGCTTAGCTCGACAGGGCTCGGAGACC.

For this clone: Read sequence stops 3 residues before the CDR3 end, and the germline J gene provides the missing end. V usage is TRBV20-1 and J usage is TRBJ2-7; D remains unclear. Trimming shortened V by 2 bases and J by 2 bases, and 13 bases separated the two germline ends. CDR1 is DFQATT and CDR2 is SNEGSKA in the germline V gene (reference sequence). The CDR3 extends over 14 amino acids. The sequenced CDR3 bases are TGCAGTGCTAGATCCCCCAGTCAAGCCTACGAG. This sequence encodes CSARSPSQAYE. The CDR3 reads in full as CSARSPSQAYEQYF.

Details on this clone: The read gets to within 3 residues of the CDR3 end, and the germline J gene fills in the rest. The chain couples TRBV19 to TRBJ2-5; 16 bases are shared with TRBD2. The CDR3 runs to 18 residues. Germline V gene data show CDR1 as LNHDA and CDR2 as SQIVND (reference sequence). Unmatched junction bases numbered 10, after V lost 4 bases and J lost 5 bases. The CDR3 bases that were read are TGTGCCAGTAGTAGCTCCGGGACTAGCGGGAGGGCCGGGGAGACC. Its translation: CASSSSGTSGRAGET. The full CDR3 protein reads CASSSSGTSGRAGETQYF.

This CDR3 is CASGLLRQGAYEQYF. Incomplete CDR3 DNA: TGTGCTAGTGGTTTGTTACGACAGGGGGCCTACGAG. V gene TRBV12-5 combines with J gene TRBJ2-7, with 9 bases lining up with TRBD1. The read ends 3 residues shy of where the CDR3 ends; the end is completed using the germline J gene. CDR3 size: 15 residues. The germline CDR1 and CDR2 sequences are LGHNT and FRNRAP. The ends lost 2 bases at V and 2 bases at J; junction bases unmatched: 4.

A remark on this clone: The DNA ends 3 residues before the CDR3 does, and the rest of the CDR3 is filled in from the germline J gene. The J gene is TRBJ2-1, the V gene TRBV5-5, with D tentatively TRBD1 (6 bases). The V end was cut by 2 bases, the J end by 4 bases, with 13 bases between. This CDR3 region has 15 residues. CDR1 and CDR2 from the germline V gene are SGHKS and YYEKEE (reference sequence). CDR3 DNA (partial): TGTGCCAGCAGCTTACAGGGCGACCTTTACAATGAG. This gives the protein CASSLQGDLYNE. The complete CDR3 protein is CASSLQGDLYNEQFF.

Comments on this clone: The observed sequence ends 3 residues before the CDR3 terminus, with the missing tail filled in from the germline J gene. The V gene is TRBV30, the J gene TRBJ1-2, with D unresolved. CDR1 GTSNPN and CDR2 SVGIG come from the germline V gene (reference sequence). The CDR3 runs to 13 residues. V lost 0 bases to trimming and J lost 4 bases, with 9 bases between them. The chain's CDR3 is CAWSVQGPYGYTF. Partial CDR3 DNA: TGTGCCTGGAGTGTACAAGGGCCCTATGGC.

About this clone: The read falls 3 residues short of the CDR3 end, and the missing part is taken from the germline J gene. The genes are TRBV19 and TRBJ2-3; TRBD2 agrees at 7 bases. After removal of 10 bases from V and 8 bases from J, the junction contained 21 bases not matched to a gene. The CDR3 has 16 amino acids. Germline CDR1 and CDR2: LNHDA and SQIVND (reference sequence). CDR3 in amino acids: CATSGRGLPYGGTQYF. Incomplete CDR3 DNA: TGTGCCACTTCGGGTCGGGGACTACCATACGGCGGTACG.

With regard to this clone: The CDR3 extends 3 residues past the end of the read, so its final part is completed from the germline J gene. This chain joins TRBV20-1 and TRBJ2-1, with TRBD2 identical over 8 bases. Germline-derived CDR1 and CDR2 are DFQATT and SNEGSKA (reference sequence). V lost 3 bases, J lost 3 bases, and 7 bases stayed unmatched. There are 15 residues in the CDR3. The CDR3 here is CSASQTSGDYNEQFF. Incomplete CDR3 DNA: TGCAGTGCTAGCCAAACTAGCGGAGACTACAATGAG.

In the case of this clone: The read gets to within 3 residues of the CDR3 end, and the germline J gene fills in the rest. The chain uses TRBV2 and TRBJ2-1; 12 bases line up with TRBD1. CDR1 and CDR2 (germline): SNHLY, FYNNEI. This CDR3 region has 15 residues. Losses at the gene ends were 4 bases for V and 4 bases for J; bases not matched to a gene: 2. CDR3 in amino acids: CASSGDRGLYNEQFF. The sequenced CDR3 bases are TGTGCCAGCAGTGGGGACAGGGGGCTATACAATGAG.

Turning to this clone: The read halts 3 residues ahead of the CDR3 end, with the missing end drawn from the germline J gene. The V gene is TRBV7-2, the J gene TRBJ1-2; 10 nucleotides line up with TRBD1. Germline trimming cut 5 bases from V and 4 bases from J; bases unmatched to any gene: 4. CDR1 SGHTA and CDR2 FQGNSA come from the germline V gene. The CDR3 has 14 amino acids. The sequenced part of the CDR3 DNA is TGTGCCAGCAGCGCCTGGACAGGGGGCTATGGC. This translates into CASSAWTGGYG. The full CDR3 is CASSAWTGGYGYTF.

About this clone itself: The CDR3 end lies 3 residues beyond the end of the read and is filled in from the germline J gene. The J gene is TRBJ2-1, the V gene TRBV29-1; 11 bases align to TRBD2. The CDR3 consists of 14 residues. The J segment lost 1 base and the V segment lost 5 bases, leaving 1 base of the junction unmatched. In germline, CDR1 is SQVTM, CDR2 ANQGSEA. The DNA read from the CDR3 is TGCAGCGTTTGGACTAGCGGGTCCTACAATGAG. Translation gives CSVWTSGSYNE. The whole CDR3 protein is CSVWTSGSYNEQFF.

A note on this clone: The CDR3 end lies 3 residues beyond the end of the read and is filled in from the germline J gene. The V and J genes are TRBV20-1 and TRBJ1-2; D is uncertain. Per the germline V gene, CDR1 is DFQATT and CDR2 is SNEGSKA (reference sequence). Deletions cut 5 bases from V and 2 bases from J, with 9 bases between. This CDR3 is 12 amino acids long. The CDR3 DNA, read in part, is TGCAGTGCTTCGCGGCAGAACTATGGC. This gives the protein CSASRQNYG. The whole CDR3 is CSASRQNYGYTF.

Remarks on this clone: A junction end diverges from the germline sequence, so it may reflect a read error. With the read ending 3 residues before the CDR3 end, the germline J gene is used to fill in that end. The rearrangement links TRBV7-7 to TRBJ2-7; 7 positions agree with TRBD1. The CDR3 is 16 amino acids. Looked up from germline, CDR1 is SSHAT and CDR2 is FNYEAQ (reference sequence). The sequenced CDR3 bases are TGTGCTAGCAGCCCCGACAAGGGGGCAAGAACTAACGAG. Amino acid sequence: CASSPDKGARTNE. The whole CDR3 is CASSPDKGARTNEQYF.